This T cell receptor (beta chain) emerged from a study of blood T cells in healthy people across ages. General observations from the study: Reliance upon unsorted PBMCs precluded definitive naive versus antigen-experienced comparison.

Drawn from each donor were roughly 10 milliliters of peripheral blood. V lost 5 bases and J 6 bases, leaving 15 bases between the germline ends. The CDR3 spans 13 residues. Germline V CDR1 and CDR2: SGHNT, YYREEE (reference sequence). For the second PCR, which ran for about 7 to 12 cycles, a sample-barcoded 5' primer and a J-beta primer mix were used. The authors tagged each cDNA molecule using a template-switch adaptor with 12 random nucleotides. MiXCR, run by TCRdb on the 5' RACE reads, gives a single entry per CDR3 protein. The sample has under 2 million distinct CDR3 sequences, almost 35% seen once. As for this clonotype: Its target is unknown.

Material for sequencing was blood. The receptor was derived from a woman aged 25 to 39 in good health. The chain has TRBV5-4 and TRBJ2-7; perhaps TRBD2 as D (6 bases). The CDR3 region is CASSQVEGSEQYF. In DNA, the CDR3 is TGTGCCAGCAGTCAGGTGGAGGGTTCCGAGCAGTACTTC.